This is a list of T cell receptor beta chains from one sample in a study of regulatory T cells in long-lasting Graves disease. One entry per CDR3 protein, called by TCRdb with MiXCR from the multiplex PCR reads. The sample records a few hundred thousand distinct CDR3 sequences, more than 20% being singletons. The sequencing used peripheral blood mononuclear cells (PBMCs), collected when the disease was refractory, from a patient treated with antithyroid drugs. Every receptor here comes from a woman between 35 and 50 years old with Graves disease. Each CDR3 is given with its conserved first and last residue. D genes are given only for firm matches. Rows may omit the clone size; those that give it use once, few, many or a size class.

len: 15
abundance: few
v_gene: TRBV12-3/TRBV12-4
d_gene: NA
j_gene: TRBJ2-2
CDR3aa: CASSLVAYTDGELFF
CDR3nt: TGTGCCAGCAGTTTAGTTGCCTACACGGACGGGGAGCTGTTTTTT

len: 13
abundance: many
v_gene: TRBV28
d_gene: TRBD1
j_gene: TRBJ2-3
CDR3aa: CASSPNRGRTQYF
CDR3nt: TGTGCCAGCAGCCCGAACAGGGGGCGGACGCAGTATTTT

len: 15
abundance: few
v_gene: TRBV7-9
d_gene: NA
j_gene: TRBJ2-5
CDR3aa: CASSSPRGQLKTQYF
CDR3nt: TGTGCCAGCAGCTCACCCAGAGGGCAGTTAAAGACCCAGTACTTC

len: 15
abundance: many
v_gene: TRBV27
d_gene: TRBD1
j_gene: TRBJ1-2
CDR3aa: CASSLTGGNGSGYTF
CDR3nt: TGTGCCAGCAGCTTAACAGGGGGGAATGGATCTGGCTACACCTTC

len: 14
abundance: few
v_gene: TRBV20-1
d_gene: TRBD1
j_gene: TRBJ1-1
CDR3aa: CSAKQGAMNTEAFF
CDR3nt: TGCAGTGCTAAACAGGGGGCCATGAACACTGAAGCTTTCTTT

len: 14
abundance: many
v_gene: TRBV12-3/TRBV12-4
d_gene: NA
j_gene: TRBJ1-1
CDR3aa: CASSLVEWNTEAFF
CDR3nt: TGTGCCAGCAGTTTAGTAGAGTGGAACACTGAAGCTTTCTTT

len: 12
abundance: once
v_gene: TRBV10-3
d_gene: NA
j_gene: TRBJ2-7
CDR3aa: CAISGRGDEQYF
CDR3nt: TGTGCCATCAGCGGAAGGGGGGACGAGCAGTACTTC

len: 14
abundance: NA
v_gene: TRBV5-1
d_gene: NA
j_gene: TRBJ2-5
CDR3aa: CASSLEPGQETQYF
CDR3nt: TGCGCCAGCAGCTTGGAGCCAGGCCAAGAGACCCAGTACTTC

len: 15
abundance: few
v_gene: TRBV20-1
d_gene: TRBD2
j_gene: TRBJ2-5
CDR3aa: CSAIRLAGGRETQHF
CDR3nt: TGCAGTGCCATACGACTAGCGGGAGGAAGGGAGACCCAGCACTTC

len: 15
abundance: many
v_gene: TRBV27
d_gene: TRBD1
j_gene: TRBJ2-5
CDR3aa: CASSLVWGQQETQYF
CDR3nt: TGTGCCAGCAGTTTAGTCTGGGGACAGCAAGAGACCCAGTACTTC

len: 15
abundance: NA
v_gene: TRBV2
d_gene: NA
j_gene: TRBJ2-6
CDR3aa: CASRPAGGGANVLTF
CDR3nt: TGTGCCAGCCGCCCTGCGGGTGGGGGGGCCAACGTCCTGACTTTC

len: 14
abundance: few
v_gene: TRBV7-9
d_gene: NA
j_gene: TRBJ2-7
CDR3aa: CASSLVVSPYEQYF
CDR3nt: TGTGCCAGCAGCTTGGTTGTCAGCCCCTACGAGCAGTACTTC

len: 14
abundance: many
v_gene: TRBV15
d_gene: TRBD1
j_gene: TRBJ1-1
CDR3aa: CATSRETGSTEAFF
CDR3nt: TGTGCCACCAGCAGAGAGACAGGGAGCACTGAAGCTTTCTTT

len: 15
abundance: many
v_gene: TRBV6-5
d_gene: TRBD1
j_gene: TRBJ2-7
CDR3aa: CASSFSDRGRNEQYF
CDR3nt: TGTGCCAGCAGTTTTTCGGACAGGGGACGTAACGAGCAGTACTTC

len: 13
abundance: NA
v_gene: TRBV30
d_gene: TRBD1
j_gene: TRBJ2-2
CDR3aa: CAWERQGPGELFF
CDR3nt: TGTGCCTGGGAGAGACAGGGGCCCGGGGAGCTGTTTTTT

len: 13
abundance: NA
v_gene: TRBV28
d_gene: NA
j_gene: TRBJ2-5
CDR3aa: CANSPGGRETQYF
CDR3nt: TGTGCCAACAGTCCAGGGGGGCGGGAGACCCAGTACTTC

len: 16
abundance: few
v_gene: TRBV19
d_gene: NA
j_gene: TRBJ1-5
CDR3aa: CASSISNRLHNQPQHF
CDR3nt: TGTGCCAGTAGTATTAGTAACAGGCTCCACAATCAGCCCCAGCATTTT

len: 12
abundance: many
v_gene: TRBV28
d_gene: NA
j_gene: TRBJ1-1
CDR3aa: CASSLYRERAFF
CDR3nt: TGTGCCAGCAGTTTATACAGGGAGCGCGCTTTCTTT

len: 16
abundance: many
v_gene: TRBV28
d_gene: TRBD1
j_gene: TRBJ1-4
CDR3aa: CASSPGGTGERGKLFF
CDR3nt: TGTGCCAGCAGTCCAGGAGGGACAGGGGAACGAGGAAAACTGTTTTTT

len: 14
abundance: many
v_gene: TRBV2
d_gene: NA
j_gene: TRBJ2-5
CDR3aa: CASSEIRVGETQYF
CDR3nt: TGTGCCAGCAGTGAAATAAGGGTGGGAGAGACCCAGTACTTC

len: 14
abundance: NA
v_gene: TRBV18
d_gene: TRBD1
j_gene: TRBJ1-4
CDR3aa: CASSPTGRYEKLFF
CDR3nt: TGTGCCAGCTCACCGACAGGGAGATATGAAAAACTGTTTTTT

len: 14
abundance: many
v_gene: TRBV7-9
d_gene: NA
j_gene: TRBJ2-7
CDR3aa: CASSSPQGRGKQYF
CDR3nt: TGTGCCAGCAGCTCTCCCCAGGGTCGAGGCAAGCAGTACTTC

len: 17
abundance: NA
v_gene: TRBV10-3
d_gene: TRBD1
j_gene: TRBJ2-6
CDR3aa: CAIRTPWDRPGANVLTF
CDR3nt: TGTGCCATCAGGACCCCTTGGGACAGGCCCGGGGCCAACGTCCTGACTTTC

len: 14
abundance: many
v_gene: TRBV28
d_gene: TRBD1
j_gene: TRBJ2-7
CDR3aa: CASSLYRGTYEQYF
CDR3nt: TGTGCCAGCAGTTTATACAGGGGGACCTACGAGCAGTACTTC

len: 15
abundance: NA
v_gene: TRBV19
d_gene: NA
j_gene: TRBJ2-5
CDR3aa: CASSTWRGTEETQYF
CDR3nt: TGTGCCAGTAGTACCTGGAGAGGAACGGAAGAGACCCAGTACTTC

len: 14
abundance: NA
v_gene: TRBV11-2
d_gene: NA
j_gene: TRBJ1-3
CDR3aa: CASSLGGFGNTIYF
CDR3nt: TGTGCCAGCAGCTTAGGGGGCTTTGGAAACACCATATATTTT

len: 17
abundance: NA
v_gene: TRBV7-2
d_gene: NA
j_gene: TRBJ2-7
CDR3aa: CASSLKPTGYSSYEQYF
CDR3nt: TGTGCCAGCAGCTTGAAACCCACGGGTTATAGCTCCTACGAGCAGTACTTC

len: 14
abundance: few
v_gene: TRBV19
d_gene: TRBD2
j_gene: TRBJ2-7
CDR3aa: CASRWASGNYEQYF
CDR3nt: TGTGCCAGTAGGTGGGCTAGCGGGAATTACGAGCAGTACTTC

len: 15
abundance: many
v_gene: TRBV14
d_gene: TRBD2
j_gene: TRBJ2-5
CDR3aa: CASSLRPGGEETQYF
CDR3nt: TGTGCCAGCAGCCTTCGGCCGGGGGGGGAAGAGACCCAGTACTTC

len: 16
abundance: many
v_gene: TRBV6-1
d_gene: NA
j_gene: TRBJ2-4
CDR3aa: CASTLRAGLAKNIQYF
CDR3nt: TGTGCCAGCACCCTAAGGGCAGGGCTAGCCAAAAACATTCAGTACTTC

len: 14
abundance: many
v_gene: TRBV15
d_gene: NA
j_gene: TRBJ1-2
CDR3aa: CATSREQLTYGYTF
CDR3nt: TGTGCCACCAGCAGGGAACAGCTTACCTATGGCTACACCTTC

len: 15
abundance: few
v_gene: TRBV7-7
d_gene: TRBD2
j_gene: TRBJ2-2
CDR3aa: CASSLAGGDSGELFF
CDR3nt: TGTGCTAGCAGCTTGGCGGGGGGTGACAGCGGGGAGCTGTTTTTT

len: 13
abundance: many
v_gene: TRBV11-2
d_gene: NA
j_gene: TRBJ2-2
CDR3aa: CAVRTTNTGELFF
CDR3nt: TGTGCTGTCAGGACTACGAACACCGGGGAGCTGTTTTTT

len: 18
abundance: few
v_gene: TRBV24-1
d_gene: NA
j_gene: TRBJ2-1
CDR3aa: CATSDPTLRDFRDNEQFF
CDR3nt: TGTGCCACCAGTGATCCAACCCTCCGGGACTTCCGAGACAATGAGCAGTTCTTC

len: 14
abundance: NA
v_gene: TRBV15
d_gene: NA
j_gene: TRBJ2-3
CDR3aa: CATSRDTPTDTQYF
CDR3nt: TGTGCCACCAGCAGAGATACACCCACAGATACGCAGTATTTT

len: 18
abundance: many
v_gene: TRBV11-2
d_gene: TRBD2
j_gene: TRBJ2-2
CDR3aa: CASSLKTSGRLGTGELFF
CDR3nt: TGTGCCAGCAGCTTAAAGACTAGCGGGAGGCTCGGAACCGGGGAGCTGTTTTTT

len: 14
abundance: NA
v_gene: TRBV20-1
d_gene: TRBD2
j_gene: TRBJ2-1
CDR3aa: CSATLAGDYNEQFF
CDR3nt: TGCAGTGCCACACTAGCGGGGGACTACAATGAGCAGTTCTTC

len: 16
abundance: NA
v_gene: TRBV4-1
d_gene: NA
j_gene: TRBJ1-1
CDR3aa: CASSQDRRVRSTEAFF
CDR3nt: TGCGCCAGCAGCCAAGATCGTCGGGTTCGGAGCACTGAAGCTTTCTTT

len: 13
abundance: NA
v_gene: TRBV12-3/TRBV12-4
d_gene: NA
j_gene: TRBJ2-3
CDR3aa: CASSLQHTDTQYF
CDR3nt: TGTGCCAGCAGTTTGCAGCACACAGATACGCAGTATTTT